The 16 T cell receptor beta chains in this list originate from one sample, sequenced in a study of CD8 T cells in ankylosing spondylitis. Study-wide findings and caveats: Characteristic of ankylosing spondylitis blood, it appeared, was a TCR beta motif comprising roughly 8 highly homologous variants.

Each CDR3 protein gets one entry after TCRdb re-called the 5' RACE reads with MiXCR. The sample holds approximately 400,000 distinct CDR3 sequences; more than 25% are singletons and the top ten take 0.75% to 0.9%. For these TCRs, the target antigens are not known. Sequencing input: blood, either unsorted or a sorted T cell fraction (not recorded which). The receptors here all came from a male donor with ankylosing spondylitis.

In this sample, this clonotype turned up a few times. The rearrangement joins TRBV20-1 to TRBJ2-1, with TRBD2 identical over 12 bases. The trim removed 4 bases at V and 7 bases at J, leaving 8 bases unmatched. The germline V gene has CDR1 DFQATT and CDR2 SNEGSKA (reference sequence). The CDR3 is made up of 15 amino acids. The CDR3 sequence: CSATIGLAGHNEQFF. CDR3 DNA: TGCAGTGCTACCATTGGACTAGCGGGACATAATGAGCAGTTCTTC.

There are many counts of this clonotype. The J gene is TRBJ2-3, the V gene TRBV7-2; 8 bases are a match to TRBD2. V lost 0 bases to trimming and J lost 0 bases; unmatched junction nucleotides: 8. The CDR3 length is 18 residues. CDR1 SGHTA and CDR2 FQGNSA come from the germline V gene. The CDR3 nucleotides read TGTGCCAGCAGCTTAGCGTCCCCCAGCGGGGGTAGCACAGATACGCAGTATTTT. Translating gives CASSLASPSGGSTDTQYF.

This clonotype was counted a few times. The chain joins TRBV27 to TRBJ2-3, with unresolved D. V lost 5 bases and J 5 bases, leaving 11 bases between the germline ends. The length of the CDR3 is 13 residues. CDR1 is MNHEY and CDR2 is SMNVEV in the germline V gene (reference sequence). The CDR3 coding sequence is TGTGCCAGCAGTCTCCGCGCAAAAGATACGCAGTATTTT. This translates into CASSLRAKDTQYF.

In this sample, this clonotype turned up many times. V usage is TRBV5-5 and J usage is TRBJ2-7; D unclear. Between the trimmed V and J ends, which lost 0 bases and 5 bases, there was a span of 12 bases. CDR3 size: 14 residues. Looked up from germline, CDR1 is SGHKS and CDR2 is YYEKEE (reference sequence). DNA for the CDR3: TGTGCCAGCAGCTTGGGGAGTATGGTCGACGAGCAGTACTTC. Residues: CASSLGSMVDEQYF.

This chain uses TRBV15 with TRBJ1-3; D gene uncertain. This CDR3 has 16 amino acids. The ends were cut back, 1 base at V and 0 bases at J, with 10 bases in the middle. Germline V gene lookup returns CDR1 LNHNV and CDR2 YYDKDF (reference sequence). Written as DNA, the CDR3 is TGTGCCACCAGCAGAGGAGACGTAACCTCTGGAAACACCATATATTTT. It translates to CATSRGDVTSGNTIYF. The entire variable domain, with the rest obtained from reference TRBV15 and TRBJ1-3, is as follows: DAMVIQNPRYQVTQFGKPVTLSCSQTLNHNVMYWYQQKSSQAPKLLFHYYDKDFNNEADTPDNFQSRRPNTSFCFLDIRSPGLGDTAMYLCATSRGDVTSGNTIYFGEGSWLTVV.

This chain joins TRBV7-2 and TRBJ2-1; D is ambiguous. The CDR3 totals 15 residues. Germline CDR1 and CDR2: SGHTA and FQGNSA. With 1 base removed from V and 8 bases from J, the gap between germline ends came to 15 bases. This CDR3 reads CASSLGVTAKDEQFF. CDR3 bases: TGTGCCAGCAGCTTAGGGGTGACCGCCAAGGATGAGCAGTTCTTC. The variable domain in full, with the rest retrieved from reference TRBV7-2 and TRBJ2-1, is GAGVSQSPSNKVTEKGKDVELRCDPISGHTALYWYRQSLGQGLEFLIYFQGNSAPDKSGLPSDRFSAERTGGSVSTLTIQRTQQEDSAVYLCASSLGVTAKDEQFFGPGTRLTVL.

This sequence joins TRBV6-1 and TRBJ2-5; a weak D match, TRBD1 (5 bases). Germline CDR1 MNHNS, CDR2 SASEGT. V lost 3 bases to trimming and J lost 0 bases, with 11 bases between them. This CDR3 has 15 amino acids. CDR3 amino acids: CASSDFSRDQETQYF. The CDR3 nucleotides are TGTGCCAGCAGTGATTTTAGCAGGGACCAAGAGACCCAGTACTTC.

This clonotype was counted only a few times. V is TRBV12-3 or TRBV12-4 and J is TRBJ2-5; D perhaps matches TRBD2 (6 bases). This CDR3 is built from 12 residues. Trimming shortened V by 8 bases and J by 5 bases, and 12 bases separated the two germline ends. For the CDR3, the DNA is TGTGCCAGCGGGCGGGACGGGGAGACCCAGTACTTC. This codes for CASGRDGETQYF.

This clonotype showed up just a few times. The chain couples TRBV10-3 to TRBJ1-5, with TRBD1 identical over 7 bases. The germline gives CDR1 ENHRY, CDR2 SYGVKD. The CDR3 is 14 amino acids. The V and J ends lost 0 bases and 5 bases, in that order; junction bases with no gene match: 1. CDR3 in DNA: TGTGCCATCAGTGAGTCTACAGGGGATCAGCCCCAGCATTTT. It codes for CAISESTGDQPQHF.

This clonotype was detected only a few times. The J gene is TRBJ2-1, the V gene TRBV24-1; D not certain. From germline, CDR1 is KGHDR and CDR2 SFDVKD. There are 14 residues in the CDR3. The germline V and J ends were trimmed by 8 bases and 0 bases, with 10 bases remaining between them. The CDR3 reads CATTGPSSYNEQFF. Here the CDR3 DNA reads TGTGCCACCACCGGTCCCAGCTCCTACAATGAGCAGTTCTTC.

The chain joins TRBV7-9 to TRBJ1-4; TRBD1 is a possible D gene (6 bases). The CDR3 is 16 residues long. The germline gives CDR1 SEHNR, CDR2 FQNEAQ (reference sequence). Trimming took 5 bases from V and 0 from J, leaving 13 bases between them. This CDR3 reads CASSPTPGATNEKLFF. Here the CDR3 DNA reads TGTGCCAGCAGCCCAACCCCAGGGGCAACTAATGAAAAACTGTTTTTT.

This clonotype was seen a handful of times. J is TRBJ2-1 and V is TRBV18, with D perhaps given as TRBD1 or TRBD2 (5 bases each). The CDR3 is 12 amino acids. In germline, CDR1 is KGHSH, CDR2 LQKENI. V shed 3 bases and J shed 10 bases, with 10 bases lying between them. CDR3 in DNA: TGTGCCAGCTCACCCGGGGCGGAAGAGCAGTTCTTC. Translation gives CASSPGAEEQFF.

This clonotype was picked up a small number of times. The chain recombines TRBV5-1 with TRBJ2-5; 11 nucleotides match TRBD1. Germline V gene data show CDR1 as SGHRS and CDR2 as YFSETQ. CDR3 size: 16 residues. With V trimmed by 3 bases and J by 5 bases, 9 bases remained unmatched. The CDR3 is CASSWRTGGRGETQYF. In nucleotides, the CDR3 is TGCGCCAGCAGCTGGAGGACAGGGGGCCGAGGCGAGACCCAGTACTTC.

This clonotype has a handful of counts. J is TRBJ1-6 and V is TRBV5-1, with D perhaps matching TRBD1 (5 bases). There are 16 residues in the CDR3. Germline lookup yields CDR1 SGHRS and CDR2 YFSETQ. V dropped 0 bases and J dropped 5 bases, with 12 bases sitting between them. CDR3 sequence: CASSLGGTMDNSPLHF. The CDR3 DNA follows: TGCGCCAGCAGCTTGGGTGGGACCATGGATAATTCACCCCTCCACTTT.

This clonotype was found a few times. The chain recombines TRBV12-3 or TRBV12-4 with TRBJ1-2; D ambiguous. Trimming removed 5 bases at V and 0 bases at J, with 7 bases between. This CDR3 contains 13 residues. The CDR3 spells CASSKLTNYGYTF. CDR3 nucleotide sequence: TGTGCCAGCAGTAAACTTACTAACTATGGCTACACCTTC.

This clonotype was seen only a few times. The CDR3, as DNA: TGTGCCAGCAGTCCCTCAGGGGGCCCTGAAGCTTTCTTT. Amino acids: CASSPSGGPEAFF. This sequence joins TRBV6-1 and TRBJ1-1; 8 bases agree with TRBD1. The CDR3 length is 13 residues. Losses at the gene ends were 5 bases for V and 6 bases for J; bases not matched to a gene: 5. CDR1 and CDR2 (germline): MNHNS, SASEGT.